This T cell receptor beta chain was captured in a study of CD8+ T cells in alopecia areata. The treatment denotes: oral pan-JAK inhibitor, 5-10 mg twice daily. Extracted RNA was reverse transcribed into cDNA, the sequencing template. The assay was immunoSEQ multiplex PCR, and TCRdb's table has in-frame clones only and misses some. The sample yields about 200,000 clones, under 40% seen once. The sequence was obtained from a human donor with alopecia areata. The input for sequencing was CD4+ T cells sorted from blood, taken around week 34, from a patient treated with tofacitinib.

DNA of the CDR3: TGTGCCAGCAGCTTAGATAGTAGCGGGAATTACAATGAGCAGTTCTTC. This encodes CASSLDSSGNYNEQFF. This sequence joins TRBV7-2 and TRBJ2-1; 8 nucleotides match TRBD2. Per germline, CDR1 SGHTA and CDR2 FQGNSA. CDR3 size: 16 residues. The junction had 6 bases not matched to a gene; V was cut back by 1 base and J by 4 bases. Variable domain in full (rest from reference TRBV7-2 and TRBJ2-1): GAGVSQSPSNKVTEKGKDVELRCDPISGHTALYWYRQSLGQGLEFLIYFQGNSAPDKSGLPSDRFSAERTGGSVSTLTIQRTQQEDSAVYLCASSLDSSGNYNEQFFGPGTRLTVL.